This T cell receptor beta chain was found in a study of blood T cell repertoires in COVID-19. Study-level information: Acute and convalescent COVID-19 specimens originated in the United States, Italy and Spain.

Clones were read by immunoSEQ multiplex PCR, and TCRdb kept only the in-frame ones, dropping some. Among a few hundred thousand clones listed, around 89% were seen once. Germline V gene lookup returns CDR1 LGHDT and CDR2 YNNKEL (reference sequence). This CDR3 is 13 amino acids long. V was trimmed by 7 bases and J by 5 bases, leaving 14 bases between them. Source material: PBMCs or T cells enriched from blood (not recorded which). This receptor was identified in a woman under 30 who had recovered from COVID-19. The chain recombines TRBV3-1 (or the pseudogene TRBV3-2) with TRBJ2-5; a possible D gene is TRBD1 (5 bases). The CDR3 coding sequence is TGTGCCAGCATGACGGGCAGGGTTGAGACCCAGTACTTC. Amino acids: CASMTGRVETQYF.